One T cell receptor beta chain is described in this entry. Study processing details: Cell counts per sample came from amplifying reference gene primers. Produced via immunoSEQ multiplex PCR; TCRdb's table is partial and in-frame only. V, J and clone size are taken as reported in that table, and D and trimming were inferred from the DNA itself. The table has around 100,000 clones, just over 90% seen once. This sample is drawn from a study of blood T cell repertoires in COVID-19. Study-level background: COVID-19 samples from acute and convalescent phases originated in the United States, Italy and Spain. The analysed material was cDNA or gDNA that came from T cells, B-cell-depleted T cells, or PBMCs.

Looked up from germline, CDR1 is SGHTA and CDR2 is FQGNSA. V was pared by 0 bases and J by 0 bases, with 15 bases between. The CDR3 consists of 17 residues. The sequenced material came from peripheral blood. The V gene is TRBV7-2, the J gene TRBJ2-7; a weak D match, TRBD1 (6 bases). This receptor was identified in a man aged 50 or older with acute or convalescent COVID-19. The CDR3 region has the DNA TGTGCCAGCAGCTTAGCCTCACAGGGATTTGGCTCCTACGAGCAGTACTTC. It codes for CASSLASQGFGSYEQYF.